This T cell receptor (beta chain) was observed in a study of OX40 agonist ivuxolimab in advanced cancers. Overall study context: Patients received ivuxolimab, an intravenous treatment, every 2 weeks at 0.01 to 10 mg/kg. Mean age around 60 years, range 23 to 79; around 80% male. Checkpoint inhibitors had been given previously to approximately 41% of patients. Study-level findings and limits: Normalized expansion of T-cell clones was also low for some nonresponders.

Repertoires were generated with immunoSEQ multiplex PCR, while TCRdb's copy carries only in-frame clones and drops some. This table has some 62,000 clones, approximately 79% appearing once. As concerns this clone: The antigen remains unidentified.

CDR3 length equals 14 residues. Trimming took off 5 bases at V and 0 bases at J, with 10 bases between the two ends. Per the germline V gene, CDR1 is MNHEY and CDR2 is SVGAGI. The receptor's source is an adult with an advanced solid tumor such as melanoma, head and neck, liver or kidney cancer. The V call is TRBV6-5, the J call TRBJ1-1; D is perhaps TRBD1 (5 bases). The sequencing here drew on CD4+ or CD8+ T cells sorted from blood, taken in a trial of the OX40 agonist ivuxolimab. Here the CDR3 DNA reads TGTGCCAGCAGTGCGACAGATATGAACACTGAAGCTTTCTTT. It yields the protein CASSATDMNTEAFF.